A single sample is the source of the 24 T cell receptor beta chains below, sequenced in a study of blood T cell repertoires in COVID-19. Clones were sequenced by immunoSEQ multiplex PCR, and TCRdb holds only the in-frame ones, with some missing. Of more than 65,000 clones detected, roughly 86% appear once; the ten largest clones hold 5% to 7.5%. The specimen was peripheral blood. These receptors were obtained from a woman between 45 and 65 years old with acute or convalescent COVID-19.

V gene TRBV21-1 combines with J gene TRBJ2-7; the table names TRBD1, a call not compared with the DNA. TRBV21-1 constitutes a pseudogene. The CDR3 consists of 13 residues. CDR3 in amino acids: CASIRDRTYEQYF. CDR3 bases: TGTGCCAGCATTCGGGACAGGACCTACGAGCAGTACTTC.

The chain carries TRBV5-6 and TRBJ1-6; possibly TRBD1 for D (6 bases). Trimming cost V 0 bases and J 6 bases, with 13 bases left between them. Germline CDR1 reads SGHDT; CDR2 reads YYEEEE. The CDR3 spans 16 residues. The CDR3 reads CASSLDQGLRNSPLHF. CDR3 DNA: TGTGCCAGCAGCTTGGATCAGGGGCTACGTAATTCACCCCTCCACTTT.

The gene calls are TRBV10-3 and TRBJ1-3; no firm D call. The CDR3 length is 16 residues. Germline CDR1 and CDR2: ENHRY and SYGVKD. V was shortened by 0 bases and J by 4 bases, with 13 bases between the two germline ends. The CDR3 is CAISESMTTHGNTIYF. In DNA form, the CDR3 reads TGTGCCATCAGTGAGTCGATGACAACGCACGGAAACACCATATATTTT.

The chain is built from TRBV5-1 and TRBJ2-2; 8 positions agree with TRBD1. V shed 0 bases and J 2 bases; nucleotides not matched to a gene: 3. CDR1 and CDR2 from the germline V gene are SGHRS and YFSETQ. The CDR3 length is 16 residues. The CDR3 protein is CASSLEGQGNTGELFF. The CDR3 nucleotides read TGCGCCAGCAGCTTGGAAGGACAGGGCAACACCGGGGAGCTGTTTTTT.

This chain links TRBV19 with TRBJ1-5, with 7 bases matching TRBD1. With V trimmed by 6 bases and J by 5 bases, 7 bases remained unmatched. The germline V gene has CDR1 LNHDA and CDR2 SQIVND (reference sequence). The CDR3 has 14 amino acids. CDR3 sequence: CASRPTGFHQPQHF. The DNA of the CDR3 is TGTGCCAGTAGGCCGACAGGGTTTCATCAGCCCCAGCATTTT.

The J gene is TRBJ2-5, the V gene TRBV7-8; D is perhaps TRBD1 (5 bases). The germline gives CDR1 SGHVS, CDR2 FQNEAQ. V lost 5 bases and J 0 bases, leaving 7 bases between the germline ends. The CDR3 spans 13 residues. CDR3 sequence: CASSRQNQETQYF. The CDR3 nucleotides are TGTGCCAGCAGCCGACAGAACCAAGAGACCCAGTACTTC. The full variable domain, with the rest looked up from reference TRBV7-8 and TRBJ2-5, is GAGVSQSPRYKVAKRGQDVALRCDPISGHVSLFWYQQALGQGPEFLTYFQNEAQLDKSGLPSDRFFAERPEGSVSTLKIQRTQQEDSAVYLCASSRQNQETQYFGPGTRLLVL.

CDR3: CASSQDRSSGGSYEQYF. The CDR3 coding sequence is TGCGCCAGCAGCCAAGATCGGTCTAGCGGGGGCTCCTACGAGCAGTACTTC. The chain employs TRBV4-1 and TRBJ2-7; TRBD2 matches 10 bases. V lost 0 bases to trimming and J lost 0 bases; unmatched junction nucleotides: 5. The CDR3 runs 17 residues. Germline V gene data show CDR1 as MGHRA and CDR2 as YSYEKL.

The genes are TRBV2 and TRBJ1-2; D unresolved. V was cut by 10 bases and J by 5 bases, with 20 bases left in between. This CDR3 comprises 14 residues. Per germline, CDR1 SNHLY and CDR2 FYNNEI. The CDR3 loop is CANPRGSETYGYTF. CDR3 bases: TGTGCCAACCCGCGTGGGAGTGAAACGTATGGCTACACCTTC.

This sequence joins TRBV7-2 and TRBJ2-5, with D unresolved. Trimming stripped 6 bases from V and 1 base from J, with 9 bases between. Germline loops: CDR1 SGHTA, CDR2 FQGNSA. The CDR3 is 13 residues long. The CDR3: CASSLRFQETQYF. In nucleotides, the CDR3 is TGTGCCAGCAGTCTCAGATTCCAAGAGACCCAGTACTTC.

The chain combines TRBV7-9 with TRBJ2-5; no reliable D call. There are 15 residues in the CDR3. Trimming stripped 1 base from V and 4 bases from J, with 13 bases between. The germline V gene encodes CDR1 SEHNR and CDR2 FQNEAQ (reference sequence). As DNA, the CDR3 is TGTGCCAGCAGCTTAGGGAACGGGTTTGCAGAGACCCAGTACTTC. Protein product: CASSLGNGFAETQYF.

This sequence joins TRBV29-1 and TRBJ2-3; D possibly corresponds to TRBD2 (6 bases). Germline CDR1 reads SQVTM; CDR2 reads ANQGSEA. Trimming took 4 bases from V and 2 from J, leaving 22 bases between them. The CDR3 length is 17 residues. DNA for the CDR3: TGCAGCGTTGGGCCCTTGGGGGGTACCGGATACACAGATACGCAGTATTTT. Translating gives CSVGPLGGTGYTDTQYF.

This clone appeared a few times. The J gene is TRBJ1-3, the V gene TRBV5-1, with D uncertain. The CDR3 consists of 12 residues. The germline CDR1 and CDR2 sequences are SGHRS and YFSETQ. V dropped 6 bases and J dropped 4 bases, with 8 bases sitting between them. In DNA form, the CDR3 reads TGCGCCAGCACTTCCCCGGGAAACACCATATATTTT. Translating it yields CASTSPGNTIYF. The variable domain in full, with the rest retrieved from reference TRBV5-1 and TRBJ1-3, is KAGVTQTPRYLIKTRGQQVTLSCSPISGHRSVSWYQQTPGQGLQFLFEYFSETQRNKGNFPGRFSGRQFSNSRSEMNVSTLELGDSALYLCASTSPGNTIYFGEGSWLTVV.

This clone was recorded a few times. The CDR3 is CASSSQFGLAGANTGELFF. Here the CDR3 DNA reads TGTGCCAGCAGTTCCCAATTCGGACTAGCGGGAGCGAACACCGGGGAGCTGTTTTTT. The chain carries TRBV6-2 or TRBV6-3 and TRBJ2-2; TRBD2 matches 13 bases. Unmatched junction bases numbered 8, after V lost 4 bases and J lost 0 bases. This CDR3 comprises 19 residues. Germline-derived CDR1 and CDR2 are MNHEY and SVGEGT.

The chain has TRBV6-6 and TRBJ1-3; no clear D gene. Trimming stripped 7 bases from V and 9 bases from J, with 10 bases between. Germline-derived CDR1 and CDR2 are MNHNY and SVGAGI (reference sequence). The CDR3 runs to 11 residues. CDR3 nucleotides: TGTGCCAGCATACACGCGGGCACCATATATTTT. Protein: CASIHAGTIYF.

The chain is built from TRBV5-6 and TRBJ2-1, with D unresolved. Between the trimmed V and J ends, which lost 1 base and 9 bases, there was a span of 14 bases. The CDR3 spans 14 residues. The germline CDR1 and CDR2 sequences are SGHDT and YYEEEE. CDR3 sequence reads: CASSLLEPLGEQFF. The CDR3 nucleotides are TGTGCCAGCAGCTTGTTGGAGCCCCTCGGTGAGCAGTTCTTC.

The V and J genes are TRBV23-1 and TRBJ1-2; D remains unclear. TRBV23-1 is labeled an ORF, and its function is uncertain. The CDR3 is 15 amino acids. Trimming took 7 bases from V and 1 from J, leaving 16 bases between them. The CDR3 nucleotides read TGCGCCAGCATCCGCGGGCAGCGCGTTAACTATGGCTACACCTTC. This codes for CASIRGQRVNYGYTF.

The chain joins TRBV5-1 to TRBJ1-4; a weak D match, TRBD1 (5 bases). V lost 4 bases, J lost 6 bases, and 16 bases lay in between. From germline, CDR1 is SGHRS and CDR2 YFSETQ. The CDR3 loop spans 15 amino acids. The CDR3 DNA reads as TGCGCCAGCAGCCCCAACGGGGGTGGTCATGAAAAACTGTTTTTT. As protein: CASSPNGGGHEKLFF.

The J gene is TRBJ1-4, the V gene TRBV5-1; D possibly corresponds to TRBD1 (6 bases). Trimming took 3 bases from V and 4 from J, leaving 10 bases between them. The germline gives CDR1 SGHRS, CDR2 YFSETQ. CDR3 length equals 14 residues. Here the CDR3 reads CASSSGGRNEKLFF. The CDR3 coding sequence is TGCGCCAGCAGCTCGGGGGGCCGTAATGAAAAACTGTTTTTT. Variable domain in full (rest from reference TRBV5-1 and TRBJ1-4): KAGVTQTPRYLIKTRGQQVTLSCSPISGHRSVSWYQQTPGQGLQFLFEYFSETQRNKGNFPGRFSGRQFSNSRSEMNVSTLELGDSALYLCASSSGGRNEKLFFGSGTQLSVL.

DNA for the CDR3: TGTGCCAGCAGTAAAGGACAGGGGTGGACTGGAAACACCATATATTTT. As protein: CASSKGQGWTGNTIYF. The V call is TRBV6-1, the J call TRBJ1-3; the match to TRBD1 covers 9 bases. The germline V gene encodes CDR1 MNHNS and CDR2 SASEGT. V lost 5 bases to trimming and J lost 2 bases; unmatched junction nucleotides: 7. The CDR3 runs 16 residues.

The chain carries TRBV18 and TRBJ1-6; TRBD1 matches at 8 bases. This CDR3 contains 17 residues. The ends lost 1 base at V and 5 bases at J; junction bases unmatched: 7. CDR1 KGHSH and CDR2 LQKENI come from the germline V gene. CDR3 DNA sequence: TGTGCCAGCTCACCACGCGGACAGGGAATGAATAATTCACCCCTCCACTTT. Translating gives CASSPRGQGMNNSPLHF.

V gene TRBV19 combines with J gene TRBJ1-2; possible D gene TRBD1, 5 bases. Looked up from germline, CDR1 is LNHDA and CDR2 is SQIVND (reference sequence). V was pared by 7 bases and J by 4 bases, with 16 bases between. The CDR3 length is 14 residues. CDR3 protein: CASKLYDSFYGYTF. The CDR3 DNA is TGTGCCAGTAAACTGTACGACAGTTTCTATGGCTACACCTTC. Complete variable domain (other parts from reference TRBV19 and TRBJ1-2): DGGITQSPKYLFRKEGQNVTLSCEQNLNHDAMYWYRQDPGQGLRLIYYSQIVNDFQKGDIAEGYSVSREKKESFPLTVTSAQKNPTAFYLCASKLYDSFYGYTFGSGTRLTVV.

CDR3 DNA sequence: TGCGCCAGCCGCGGGTACGACACGGGGGGCGAGTACACTGAAGCTTTCTTT. It specifies CASRGYDTGGEYTEAFF. This sequence joins TRBV5-1 and TRBJ1-1; TRBD1 might be the D (6 bases). Germline V gene data show CDR1 as SGHRS and CDR2 as YFSETQ. Trimming stripped 7 bases from V and 3 bases from J, with 25 bases between. The CDR3 runs to 17 residues.

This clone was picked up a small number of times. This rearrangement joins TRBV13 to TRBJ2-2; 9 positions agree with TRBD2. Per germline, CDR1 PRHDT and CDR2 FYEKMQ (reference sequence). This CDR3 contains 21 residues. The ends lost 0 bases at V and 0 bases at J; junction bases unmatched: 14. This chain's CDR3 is CASSLGPPLVAGATNTGELFF. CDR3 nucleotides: TGTGCCAGCAGCTTAGGCCCGCCCCTTGTAGCGGGGGCTACGAACACCGGGGAGCTGTTTTTT. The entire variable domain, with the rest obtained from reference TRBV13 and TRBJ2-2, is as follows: AAGVIQSPRHLIKEKRETATLKCYPIPRHDTVYWYQQGPGQDPQFLISFYEKMQSDKGSIPDRFSAQQFSDYHSELNMSSLELGDSALYFCASSLGPPLVAGATNTGELFFGEGSRLTVL.

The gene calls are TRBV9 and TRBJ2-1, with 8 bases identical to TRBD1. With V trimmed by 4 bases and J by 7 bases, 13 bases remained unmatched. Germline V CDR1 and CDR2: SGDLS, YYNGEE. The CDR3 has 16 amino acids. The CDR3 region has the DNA TGTGCCAGCAGCCCCCAAGGCGGACAGGGAAGAAATGAGCAGTTCTTC. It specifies CASSPQGGQGRNEQFF.